These 10 T cell receptor beta chains were sequenced from one sample in a study of T cell repertoires in cytomegalovirus infection. Their recognized antigens are unknown. TCRdb reprocessed the reads via MiXCR and lists one record per CDR3 protein. The sample lists a few hundred thousand distinct CDR3 sequences; around 25% were seen once. This specimen was cultured PBMCs, taken from culture after CMV antigen stimulation. The receptor set was obtained from a human donor in good health (CMV status not recorded). Some clones in this sample may be carry-over from other donors' samples.

This clonotype was recorded a few times. The CDR3 loop is CAIKKQEVGDTQYF. CDR3 DNA sequence: TGTGCCATCAAGAAACAGGAGGTAGGAGATACGCAGTATTTT. The J gene is TRBJ2-3, the V gene TRBV10-3; D assignment may be TRBD1 or TRBD2 (5 bases each). The CDR3 length is 14 residues. CDR1 is ENHRY and CDR2 is SYGVKD in the germline V gene. V was clipped by 7 bases and J by 5 bases, with 16 bases between them.

This clonotype was observed at least ten times. The rearrangement links TRBV7-2 to TRBJ2-1, with 9 bases identical to TRBD1. The germline V gene encodes CDR1 SGHTA and CDR2 FQGNSA. This CDR3 has 15 amino acids. Trimming took 0 bases from V and 3 from J; bases not matched to a gene: 0. CDR3 amino acids: CASSLAGQGYNEQFF. The CDR3 DNA sequence: TGTGCCAGCAGCTTAGCGGGACAGGGCTACAATGAGCAGTTCTTC.

The chain recombines TRBV7-2 with TRBJ2-3; no reliable D call. V was shortened by 5 bases and J by 4 bases, with 4 bases between the two germline ends. This CDR3 contains 11 residues. Germline V lookup: CDR1 SGHTA, CDR2 FQGNSA. The CDR3, as DNA: TGTGCCAGCAGCCACCCAGATACGCAGTATTTT. Residues: CASSHPDTQYF.

This clonotype has a single count. This chain joins TRBV2 and TRBJ1-2, with 9 positions matching TRBD1. V was pared by 6 bases and J by 3 bases, with 20 bases of the junction left unmatched. There are 19 residues in the CDR3. Looked up from germline, CDR1 is SNHLY and CDR2 is FYNNEI. CDR3 nucleotide sequence: TGTGCCAGCAGCGAGACTTTTGGGACAGGGATCCCCGGCGACTATGGCTACACCTTC. Translating it yields CASSETFGTGIPGDYGYTF. Filled out from reference TRBV2 and TRBJ1-2, the complete variable domain reads EPEVTQTPSHQVTQMGQEVILRCVPISNHLYFYWYRQILGQKVEFLVSFYNNEISEKSEIFDDQFSVERPDGSNFTLKIRSTKLEDSAMYFCASSETFGTGIPGDYGYTFGSGTRLTVV.

The sample holds a few counts of this clonotype. This chain connects TRBV11-2 to TRBJ2-3, with D perhaps being TRBD1 or TRBD2 (6 bases each). V was clipped by 1 base and J by 4 bases, with 9 bases between them. Germline loops: CDR1 SGHAT, CDR2 FQNNGV. The CDR3 contains 14 residues. CDR3 coding DNA: TGTGCCAGCAGCTTAGCAGGGGAGGCAGATACGCAGTATTTT. Translating it yields CASSLAGEADTQYF.

The chain has TRBV7-8 and TRBJ1-4, with D unclear. The V and J ends lost 6 bases and 5 bases respectively, with 13 bases between them. The CDR3 runs to 14 residues. Germline CDR1 and CDR2: SGHVS and FQNEAQ. The CDR3 is CASSYRRVNEKLFF. The DNA for the CDR3 is TGTGCCAGCAGTTACCGCCGGGTAAATGAAAAACTGTTTTTT.

V and J are TRBV4-3 and TRBJ1-1; tentative D call: TRBD1 (5 bases). CDR1 is LGHNA, CDR2 YSLEER, per germline. The CDR3 totals 15 residues. Trimming took off 1 base at V and 2 bases at J, with 11 bases between the two ends. In DNA form, the CDR3 reads TGCGCCAGCAGCCAAGTATTCAGGGCTAACACTGAAGCTTTCTTT. This translates into CASSQVFRANTEAFF.

This clonotype was counted between two and nine times. The chain links TRBV6-6 to TRBJ1-1; D not certain. CDR3 length: 13 amino acids. CDR1 is MNHNY and CDR2 is SVGAGI in the germline V gene (reference sequence). Trimming shortened V by 8 bases and J by 4 bases, and 14 bases separated the two germline ends. The CDR3 reads CASVQTFPTEAFF. The CDR3 DNA sequence: TGTGCCAGCGTGCAGACGTTCCCCACTGAAGCTTTCTTT.

V is TRBV7-2 and J is TRBJ1-1; D remains ambiguous. Trimming pared 3 bases from V and 0 bases from J, leaving 14 bases between. Germline CDR1 and CDR2: SGHTA and FQGNSA. The CDR3 length is 16 residues. The CDR3 DNA follows: TGTGCCAGCAGCTTTCCAGGAGACTTCATGAACACTGAAGCTTTCTTT. It codes for CASSFPGDFMNTEAFF. Combining the CDR3 with reference TRBV7-2 and TRBJ1-1 gives the whole variable domain GAGVSQSPSNKVTEKGKDVELRCDPISGHTALYWYRQSLGQGLEFLIYFQGNSAPDKSGLPSDRFSAERTGGSVSTLTIQRTQQEDSAVYLCASSFPGDFMNTEAFFGQGTRLTVV.

The chain couples TRBV19 to TRBJ2-3; TRBD2 matches at 7 bases. Losses at the gene ends were 3 bases for V and 6 bases for J; bases not matched to a gene: 9. The CDR3 extends over 15 amino acids. Germline V gene data show CDR1 as LNHDA and CDR2 as SQIVND (reference sequence). The CDR3 is CASSIIGGSKDTQYF. The CDR3 DNA reads as TGTGCCAGTAGTATCATCGGCGGGAGTAAGGATACGCAGTATTTT.